The 19 T cell receptor beta chains in this list originate from one sample, sequenced in a study of blood T cell repertoires in COVID-19. Using immunoSEQ multiplex PCR, the repertoire was profiled, and TCRdb retains in-frame clones only, with some absent. Among about 440,000 clones listed, around 89% were seen once. What was sequenced was peripheral blood. These receptor sequences come from a woman in her twenties or thirties with acute or convalescent COVID-19.

The chain is built from TRBV2 and TRBJ2-3, with TRBD2 matching 13 bases. The J segment lost 2 bases and the V segment lost 3 bases, leaving 8 bases of the junction unmatched. This CDR3 has 18 amino acids. The V gene's germline CDR1 is SNHLY and CDR2 FYNNEI. The CDR3: CASSELGTSGDATDTQYF. CDR3 DNA sequence: TGTGCCAGCAGTGAGTTAGGGACTAGCGGGGACGCCACAGATACGCAGTATTTT.

This chain links TRBV9 with TRBJ1-5; 9 bases are shared with TRBD1. The CDR3 is 16 residues long. Looked up from germline, CDR1 is SGDLS and CDR2 is YYNGEE. Losses at the gene ends were 3 bases for V and 2 bases for J; bases not matched to a gene: 6. The CDR3 sequence: CASSDGTGTGNQPQHF. In nucleotides, the CDR3 is TGTGCCAGCAGCGACGGGACAGGGACTGGCAATCAGCCCCAGCATTTT.

The genes are TRBV18 and TRBJ2-5; 9 nucleotides line up with TRBD2. The V gene's germline CDR1 is KGHSH and CDR2 LQKENI. Trimming at V came to 2 bases and at J to 3 bases, leaving 1 base not matched to a gene. This CDR3 contains 14 residues. As DNA, the CDR3 is TGTGCCAGCTCACCAGCTAGCGGGGAAGAGACCCAGTACTTC. Protein: CASSPASGEETQYF. Looking up the rest from reference TRBV18 and TRBJ2-5 gives the full variable domain: NAGVMQNPRHLVRRRGQEARLRCSPMKGHSHVYWYRQLPEEGLKFMVYLQKENIIDESGMPKERFSAEFPKEGPSILRIQQVVRGDSAAYFCASSPASGEETQYFGPGTRLLVL.

This chain uses TRBV15 with TRBJ1-5; D is unclear. V lost 3 bases to trimming and J lost 5 bases, with 8 bases between them. This CDR3 region has 13 residues. The germline V gene encodes CDR1 LNHNV and CDR2 YYDKDF (reference sequence). The CDR3 region is CATSSEVDQPQHF. CDR3 nucleotides: TGTGCCACCAGCAGTGAGGTGGATCAGCCCCAGCATTTT.

The genes are TRBV4-1 and TRBJ1-5; no definite D call. The V gene lost 1 base and the J gene lost 2 bases, with 18 bases spanning the gap. In germline, CDR1 is MGHRA, CDR2 YSYEKL. The CDR3 runs to 18 residues. CDR3 in DNA: TGCGCCAGCAGCCAAGTTGATTTGGCGGGCAGCGGCAATCAGCCCCAGCATTTT. It encodes CASSQVDLAGSGNQPQHF.

The chain has TRBV18 and TRBJ1-2, with 7 nucleotides matching TRBD1. The CDR3 runs 15 residues. Germline V CDR1 and CDR2: KGHSH, LQKENI. The V and J ends lost 6 bases and 0 bases, in that order; junction bases with no gene match: 7. The CDR3 reads CASSPDRATNYGYTF. CDR3 nucleotide sequence: TGTGCCAGCTCCCCCGACAGGGCCACTAACTATGGCTACACCTTC.

The genes are TRBV27 and TRBJ2-6; D is uncertain. The CDR3 runs 12 residues. Trimming took off 6 bases at V and 4 bases at J, with 4 bases between the two ends. Germline V gene data show CDR1 as MNHEY and CDR2 as SMNVEV (reference sequence). DNA for the CDR3: TGTGCCAGCAGCTCCGGGGCCAACGTCCTGACTTTC. This encodes CASSSGANVLTF.

J is TRBJ1-1 and V is TRBV6-5, with a tentative D call TRBD1 (5 bases). Trimming left V 6 bases short and J 1 base short, with 15 bases between. Germline V CDR1 and CDR2: MNHEY, SVGAGI. This CDR3 is 15 amino acids long. This chain's CDR3 is CASSQRITGNTEAFF. CDR3 DNA: TGTGCCAGCAGCCAGAGGATTACAGGGAACACTGAAGCTTTCTTT.

The rearrangement joins TRBV5-6 to TRBJ2-1, with D tentatively TRBD2 (6 bases). The CDR3 contains 15 residues. CDR1 is SGHDT and CDR2 is YYEEEE in the germline V gene. V lost 4 bases, J lost 1 base, and 12 bases lay in between. The CDR3 loop reads CASSLTGGSYNEQFF. The CDR3 DNA follows: TGTGCCAGCAGCCTGACTGGGGGGTCCTACAATGAGCAGTTCTTC.

The chain combines TRBV5-1 with TRBJ2-4, with a possible D match to TRBD2 (6 bases). The CDR3 contains 16 residues. CDR1 SGHRS and CDR2 YFSETQ come from the germline V gene. V gave up 4 bases and J gave up 0 bases, with 14 bases separating them. CDR3 amino acids: CASSPGLSEAKNIQYF. DNA for the CDR3: TGCGCCAGCAGCCCTGGACTATCCGAAGCCAAAAACATTCAGTACTTC.

This chain links TRBV4-1 with TRBJ2-7; 8 nucleotides agree with TRBD2. Trimming removed 3 bases from V and 0 bases from J; junction bases left unmatched: 4. Per the germline V gene, CDR1 is MGHRA and CDR2 is YSYEKL. CDR3 size: 15 residues. CDR3 sequence: CASSHVSGGSYEQYF. The CDR3 nucleotides read TGCGCCAGCAGCCACGTCAGCGGGGGCTCCTACGAGCAGTACTTC.

The chain uses TRBV30 and TRBJ1-1; TRBD1 matches at 10 bases. The CDR3 is 14 residues long. Germline V gives CDR1 GTSNPN, CDR2 SVGIG (reference sequence). CDR3 protein: CALDRQGANTEAFF. CDR3 in DNA: TGTGCTCTGGATCGACAGGGGGCGAACACTGAAGCTTTCTTT.

The chain links TRBV6-5 to TRBJ2-3, with unresolved D. The CDR3 has 15 amino acids. CDR1 is MNHEY and CDR2 is SVGAGI in the germline V gene. Trimming shortened V by 4 bases and J by 1 base, and 12 bases separated the two germline ends. CDR3 nucleotide sequence: TGTGCCAGCAGTTTGAGAGGTTTTGGCACAGATACGCAGTATTTT. This encodes CASSLRGFGTDTQYF.

The chain combines TRBV28 with TRBJ2-1; D unclear. Germline V gives CDR1 MDHEN, CDR2 SYDVKM. The CDR3 totals 13 residues. Trimming took 6 bases from V and 2 from J, leaving 8 bases between them. CDR3 in DNA: TGTGCCAGCAGCCCTAATCCCTACAATGAGCAGTTCTTC. This codes for CASSPNPYNEQFF.

J is TRBJ1-2 and V is TRBV2; 7 nucleotides match TRBD1. Germline CDR1 SNHLY, CDR2 FYNNEI. The trim removed 5 bases at V and 8 bases at J, leaving 8 bases unmatched. This CDR3 comprises 13 residues. As DNA, the CDR3 is TGTGCCAGCAGTCCACAGGGGAAGGGCGGCTACACCTTC. Amino acids: CASSPQGKGGYTF.

This chain joins TRBV7-3 and TRBJ2-2, with D possibly matching TRBD1 (6 bases). Trimming removed 4 bases from V and 3 bases from J, with 9 bases in between. Looked up from germline, CDR1 is SGHTA and CDR2 is FQGTGA. The CDR3 sequence is 14 residues long. The CDR3 nucleotides are TGTGCCAGCAGCTCAGGGGTACACACCGGGGAGCTGTTTTTT. Translated: CASSSGVHTGELFF. The whole variable domain, remainder taken from reference TRBV7-3 and TRBJ2-2, is GAGVSQTPSNKVTEKGKYVELRCDPISGHTALYWYRQSLGQGPEFLIYFQGTGAADDSGLPNDRFFAVRPEGSVSTLKIQRTERGDSAVYLCASSSGVHTGELFFGEGSRLTVL.

The gene calls are TRBV9 and TRBJ2-3, with unresolved D. CDR3 length equals 14 residues. Germline values: CDR1 SGDLS, CDR2 YYNGEE. Trimming took off 0 bases at V and 3 bases at J, with 8 bases between the two ends. As DNA, the CDR3 is TGTGCCAGCAGCGTAGGGCCCGTGACAGATACGCAGTATTTT. Translated, it gives CASSVGPVTDTQYF.

The J gene is TRBJ1-2, the V gene TRBV6-1, with 9 bases identical to TRBD1. The CDR3 covers 17 residues. V shed 1 base, J shed 5 bases, and the junction held 11 bases outside the gene matches. Germline V gene sequence: CDR1 MNHNS, CDR2 SASEGT. CDR3 DNA sequence: TGTGCCAGCAGTGAAGTAGGGGGACAGGGTTGGGGATATGGCTACACCTTC. Its translation: CASSEVGGQGWGYGYTF.

The chain is built from TRBV9 and TRBJ2-1; possible D gene TRBD2, 6 bases. V gave up 4 bases and J gave up 9 bases, with 14 bases separating them. Germline V gives CDR1 SGDLS, CDR2 YYNGEE. There are 13 residues in the CDR3. Written as DNA, the CDR3 is TGTGCCAGCAGCAGCCGGGACTGGACTGAGCAGTTCTTC. Residues: CASSSRDWTEQFF.